This paragraph covers one TCR beta chain sequence. The assay was immunoSEQ multiplex PCR, and TCRdb's table has in-frame clones only and misses some. The sample consists of roughly 340,000 clones, approximately 90% of them appearing once. The data derive from a study of blood T cell repertoires in COVID-19. Overall study context: Some COVID-19 samples were acute and others convalescent; all came from the United States, Italy and Spain.

V lost 6 bases to trimming and J lost 0 bases, with 12 bases between them. CDR3 length equals 15 residues. Germline assignment: CDR1 SGHAT and CDR2 FQNNGV. Material for sequencing was peripheral blood. This TCR was sampled from a woman aged 18-29 years who had recovered from COVID-19. V gene TRBV11-2 combines with J gene TRBJ1-3; D unresolved. The CDR3 DNA reads as TGTGCCAGCAGAGATGGACGGGACTCTGGAAACACCATATATTTT. Encoded protein: CASRDGRDSGNTIYF.